This entry concerns a single TCR beta chain. The antigen is undetermined. Unmatched junction bases numbered 3, after V lost 6 bases and J lost 1 base. The length of the CDR3 is 14 residues. Per germline, CDR1 KGHSH and CDR2 LQKENI. The entry originates in a study of T cell clones after liver transplantation. Study as a whole: Without induction therapy, subjects received standard immunosuppression until 12-24 months post-transplant.

Profiled with immunoSEQ multiplex PCR; TCRdb holds only in-frame clones, not every one. The repertoire holds 55,000 to 80,000 clones, over 85% seen once, with approximately 2.5% in the top ten. General study points: Donor-reactive sequences fell more than third party-reactive ones, suggesting partial deletion.

The sequencing used CD4+ T cells from blood, collected before liver transplant. This TCR came from a human donor who received a liver transplant. V gene TRBV18 combines with J gene TRBJ2-3, with TRBD2 matching over 8 bases. CDR3 residues: CASSSTSGTDTQYF. CDR3 bases: TGTGCCAGCTCGTCGACTAGCGGCACAGATACGCAGTATTTT.